These T cell receptor beta chains were read from a single sample in a study of T cell repertoires in cytomegalovirus infection. TCRdb fed the reads into MiXCR, producing one record per CDR3 protein. The profile shows around 740,000 distinct CDR3 sequences, less than 40% of them singletons. The sample consisted of PBMCs. These receptors all come from a human donor in good health (CMV status not recorded). Some clones in this sample may be carry-over from other donors' samples. Each CDR3 is given with its conserved first and last residue. D genes are given only for firm matches. Clone size, where shown, is once, few, many, or a class for clones that have expanded.

v_gene	d_gene	abundance	j_gene	CDR3nt	CDR3aa
TRBV5-4	TRBD2	few	TRBJ2-3	TGTGCCAGCAGCTTGACTAGCGGGAGTTCTACAGATACGCAGTATTTT	CASSLTSGSSTDTQYF
TRBV20-1	TRBD1	.	TRBJ1-2	TGCAGTGCAAGATTACCCAGGGGGGCTCGGTATGGCTACACCTTC	CSARLPRGARYGYTF
TRBV29-1	.	.	TRBJ1-1	TGCAGCGTTGATCTGGGGCGAGCCCCCACTGAAGCTTTCTTT	CSVDLGRAPTEAFF
TRBV19	.	.	TRBJ2-1	TGTGCCAGTAGTCAATTGAGCACTAAGAATGAGCAGTTCTTC	CASSQLSTKNEQFF
TRBV5-6	TRBD1	.	TRBJ1-1	TGTGCCAGCAGCCCACGGACAGGGGACATGAACACTGAAGCTTTCTTT	CASSPRTGDMNTEAFF
TRBV6-1	.	few	TRBJ1-1	TGTGCCAGCAGTGACCCAAGACAGGTTGCCACTGAAGCTTTCTTT	CASSDPRQVATEAFF
TRBV6-5	TRBD2	many	TRBJ2-1	TGTGCCAGCAGTTACTCGCGGGGGGGGCTCAATGAGCAGTTCTTC	CASSYSRGGLNEQFF
TRBV15	.	.	TRBJ1-1	TGTGCCACCAGCAGACGGACGAACACTGAAGCTTTCTTT	CATSRRTNTEAFF
TRBV11-2	TRBD2	.	TRBJ2-1	TGTTCCAGCAGCCCCCTAGGGCCTAGCGGGGGTTACAATGAGCAGTTCTTC	CSSSPLGPSGGYNEQFF
TRBV30	TRBD2	.	TRBJ2-2	TGTGCCTGCCCCGCCGGGGGGGCTGCCGGGGAGCTGTTTTTT	CACPAGGAAGELFF
TRBV6-1	.	few	TRBJ2-1	TGTGCCAGCAGGGACCCGGGACTCTCGGTTGAGCAGTTCTTC	CASRDPGLSVEQFF
TRBV7-3	.	.	TRBJ2-2	TGTGCCAGCAGCTTATATGACAGGACGGGCACCGGGGAGCTGTTTTTT	CASSLYDRTGTGELFF
TRBV24-1	TRBD1	few	TRBJ2-2	TGTGCCACCAGTCCCCCCCAGGGGGGACAGGGGGCGAACACCGGGGAGCTGTTTTTT	CATSPPQGGQGANTGELFF
TRBV4-3	TRBD2	once	TRBJ2-3	TGCGCCAGCAGCCTCCTAGCGGGGACCACAGATACGCAGTATTTT	CASSLLAGTTDTQYF
TRBV2	TRBD2	few	TRBJ2-5	TGTGCCAGCAGGCGGGGGACTCAGCAAGAGACCCAGTACTTC	CASRRGTQQETQYF
TRBV20-1	.	.	TRBJ1-2	TGCAGTGCAGGGGCCCCCCCCGGCTACACCTTC	CSAGAPPGYTF
TRBV30	TRBD1	.	TRBJ2-2	TGTGCCTACCCCCAGGGGGCCGGGCCCGGGGAGCTGTTTTTT	CAYPQGAGPGELFF
TRBV14	TRBD1	once	TRBJ2-7	TGTGCCAGCAGCCCCGGACAGGGGTGGAACGAGCAGTACTTC	CASSPGQGWNEQYF
TRBV6-8	TRBD2	.	TRBJ2-1	TGTGCCAGCAGCCGTGAGTCGGCTAGCGGGAGTAAGCCCTACAATGAGCAGTTCTTC	CASSRESASGSKPYNEQFF
TRBV19	TRBD2	.	TRBJ2-3	TGTGCCAGTAGGACTAGCGGGGGGGCTAGCACAGATACGCAGTATTTT	CASRTSGGASTDTQYF
TRBV24-1	TRBD1	.	TRBJ2-5	TGTGCCACCAGTGACGGCAGGGGGTGGCAAGAGACCCAGTACTTC	CATSDGRGWQETQYF
TRBV7-6	.	.	TRBJ1-2	TGTGCCAGCACCCCAATGCACGCAGGCTATGGCTACACCTTC	CASTPMHAGYGYTF
TRBV6-8	TRBD1	.	TRBJ1-2	TGTGCCAGCAGTTACTCTGGACAGGGGACATCGTTTAACACCTTC	CASSYSGQGTSFNTF
TRBV11-2	.	.	TRBJ2-7	TGTGCCAGCAGCCCGAGCCCTTCCACAGGTACCCAGTACTTC	CASSPSPSTGTQYF
TRBV7-8	.	few	TRBJ1-2	TGTGCCAGCAGCTTAGCTGAAGCCTATGGCTACACCTTC	CASSLAEAYGYTF
TRBV12-3/TRBV12-4	.	.	TRBJ2-2	TGTGCCAGCGGTCCCGGGGTGGGGGCCGGGGAGCTGTTTTTT	CASGPGVGAGELFF
TRBV5-6	TRBD1	.	TRBJ1-1	TGTGCCAGCAGTCCAGAACAGGGGTGGGACACTGAAGCTTTCTTT	CASSPEQGWDTEAFF